The clone carrying this TCR beta chain was found many times. Its cognate antigen is unknown. The data were taken from a study of T cell repertoires in cytomegalovirus infection. Background on the study: CMV infection plus the matching HLA type was flagged by public TCR beta signatures. Study-wide points: The ex vivo response was dominated by HLA-C-restricted CMV-specific TCR beta clonotypes.

Using its own MiXCR run on the reads, TCRdb lists one record per CDR3 protein. The repertoire includes approximately 130,000 distinct CDR3 sequences, 7% to 10% of them detected once, and roughly 9.1% sits in the top ten. Sequenced material: PBMCs. This TCR derives from a human donor in good health (CMV status not recorded). Some clones in this sample may be carry-over from other donors' samples.

The CDR3 loop reads CATSRDRATDTQYF. The DNA of the CDR3 is TGTGCCACCAGCAGAGATCGGGCCACAGATACGCAGTATTTT. The J gene is TRBJ2-3, the V gene TRBV15; D not resolved. This CDR3 has 14 amino acids. In germline, CDR1 is LNHNV, CDR2 YYDKDF (reference sequence). Trimming removed 0 bases from V and 2 bases from J, with 6 bases in between.